The clone carrying this T cell receptor (beta chain) was found a few times. The data belong to a study of T-cell reconstitution after alpha-beta-depleted transplantation in children. Germline V gene data show CDR1 as MNHEY and CDR2 as SMNVEV (reference sequence). The length of the CDR3 is 12 residues. V was pared by 6 bases and J by 6 bases, with 3 bases of the junction left unmatched. TCRbeta library preparation incorporated unique molecular identifiers. TCRdb itself ran the PCR reads through MiXCR, one entry per CDR3 protein. This sample has around 580,000 distinct CDR3 sequences, with 23% found just once.

The V and J genes are TRBV27 and TRBJ1-1; 8 nucleotides line up with TRBD1. The source of this sequence is a boy under three years old who had a stem cell transplant for acute myeloid leukemia, so the T cells may come from the graft donor. The sequenced sample was PBMCs, mostly from graft donor cells, obtained 360 days after TCRalphabeta/CD19-depleted stem cell transplant. The CDR3 DNA reads as TGTGCCAGCAGGACAGGGGCGGCTGAAGCTTTCTTT. Protein product: CASRTGAAEAFF.